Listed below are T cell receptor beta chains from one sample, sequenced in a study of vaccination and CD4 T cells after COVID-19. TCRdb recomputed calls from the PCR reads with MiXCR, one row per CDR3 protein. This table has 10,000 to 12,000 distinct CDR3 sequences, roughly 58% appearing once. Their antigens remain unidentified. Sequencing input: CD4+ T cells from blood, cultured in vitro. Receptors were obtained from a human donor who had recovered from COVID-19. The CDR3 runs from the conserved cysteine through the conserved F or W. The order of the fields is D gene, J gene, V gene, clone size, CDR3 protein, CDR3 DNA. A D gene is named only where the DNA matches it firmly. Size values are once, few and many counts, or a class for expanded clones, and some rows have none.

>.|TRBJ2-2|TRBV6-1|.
CASSVLRLGELFF
TGTGCCAGCAGTGTACTCAGGCTGGGGGAGCTGTTTTTT
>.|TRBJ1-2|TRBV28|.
CASSLYITGGSMYGYTF
TGTGCCAGCAGTTTATACATTACGGGAGGGAGCATGTATGGCTACACCTTC
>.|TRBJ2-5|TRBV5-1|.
CASSLGGAGQETQYF
TGCGCCAGCAGCTTGGGGGGGGCGGGTCAAGAGACCCAGTACTTC
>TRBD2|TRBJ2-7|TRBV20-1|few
CSAQSLTSGRFYEQYF
TGCAGTGCGCAGTCCCTAACTAGCGGGAGGTTCTACGAGCAGTACTTC
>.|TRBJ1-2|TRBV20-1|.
CSVGEADYGYTF
TGCAGTGTCGGGGAGGCGGACTATGGCTACACCTTC
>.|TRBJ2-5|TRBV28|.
CARQAGEPQETQYF
TGTGCCAGGCAGGCAGGGGAGCCGCAAGAGACCCAGTACTTC
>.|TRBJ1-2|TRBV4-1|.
CASSSYGRGYTF
TGCGCCAGCAGTTCATACGGGCGTGGCTACACCTTC
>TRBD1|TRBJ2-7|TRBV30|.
CAWSVRISGTAPLYEQYF
TGTGCCTGGAGTGTACGAATTTCGGGGACAGCTCCCCTCTACGAGCAGTACTTC
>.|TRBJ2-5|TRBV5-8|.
CASSSGQRETQYF
TGTGCCAGCAGCTCCGGACAGCGGGAGACCCAGTACTTC
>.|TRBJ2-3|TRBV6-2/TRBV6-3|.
CASSGWWSTDTQYF
TGTGCCAGCAGCGGATGGTGGAGCACAGATACGCAGTATTTT
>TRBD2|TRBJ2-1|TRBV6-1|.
CASSPTSGGYNEQFF
TGTGCCAGCAGTCCTACTAGCGGAGGCTACAATGAGCAGTTCTTC
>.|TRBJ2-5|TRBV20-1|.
CSAAGQTQETQYF
TGCAGTGCAGCGGGACAAACACAAGAGACCCAGTACTTC
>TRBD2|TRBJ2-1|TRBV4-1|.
CASSQDPLLSRGLAGLTAHNEQFF
TGCGCCAGCAGCCAAGACCCCCTCCTTAGCAGGGGACTAGCGGGGCTTACGGCCCACAATGAGCAGTTCTTC
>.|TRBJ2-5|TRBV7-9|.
CASSFRGQETQYF
TGTGCCAGCAGCTTTAGGGGGCAAGAGACCCAGTACTTC
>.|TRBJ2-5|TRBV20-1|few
CSASKGGIQETQYF
TGCAGTGCTAGTAAGGGTGGCATCCAAGAGACCCAGTACTTC
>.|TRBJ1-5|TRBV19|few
CASQGHGRNQPQHF
TGTGCCAGTCAGGGGCACGGGCGCAATCAGCCCCAGCATTTT
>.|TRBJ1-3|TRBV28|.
CASSSAGSGNTIYF
TGTGCCAGCAGTTCGGCAGGCTCTGGAAACACCATATATTTT
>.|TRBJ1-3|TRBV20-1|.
CSARKGISGNTIYF
TGCAGTGCTAGAAAGGGAATCTCTGGAAACACCATATATTTT
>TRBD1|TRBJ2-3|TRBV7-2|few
CASTPGQGTDTQYF
TGTGCCAGCACCCCGGGACAGGGAACAGATACGCAGTATTTT
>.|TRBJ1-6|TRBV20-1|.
CSARKDGNSPLHF
TGCAGTGCTAGGAAGGACGGAAATTCACCCCTCCACTTT
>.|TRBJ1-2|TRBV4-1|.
CASSQDPLNYGYTF
TGCGCCAGCAGCCAAGATCCGCTTAACTATGGCTACACCTTC
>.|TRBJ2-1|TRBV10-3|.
CASKSTNNEQFF
TGTGCCAGCAAGAGTACAAACAATGAGCAGTTCTTC
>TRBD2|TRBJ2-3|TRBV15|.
CATRDRRTGLADTDTQYF
TGTGCCACCAGGGACCGGAGAACGGGACTAGCGGACACAGATACGCAGTATTTT
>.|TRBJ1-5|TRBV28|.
CASSLLEEGQPQHF
TGTGCCAGCAGTTTATTAGAGGAGGGTCAGCCCCAGCATTTT
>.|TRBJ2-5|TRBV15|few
CATSISLVVETQYF
TGTGCCACCAGCATCTCGTTAGTCGTTGAGACCCAGTACTTC
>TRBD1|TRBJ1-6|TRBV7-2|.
CASSSRGQGSPLHF
TGTGCCAGCAGCTCCAGGGGGCAAGGTTCACCCCTCCACTTT
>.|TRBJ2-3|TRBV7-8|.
CASSIAGGTQYF
TGTGCCAGCAGCATCGCGGGTGGTACGCAGTATTTT
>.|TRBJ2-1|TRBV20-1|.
CSARDAGDAYNEQFF
TGCAGTGCTAGAGACGCCGGAGACGCCTACAATGAGCAGTTCTTC
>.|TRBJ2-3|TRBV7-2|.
CASSWSTDTQYF
TGTGCCAGCAGCTGGTCCACAGATACGCAGTATTTT
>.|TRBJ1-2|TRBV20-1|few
CSASGGTNYGYTF
TGCAGTGCTAGCGGGGGTACTAACTATGGCTACACCTTC
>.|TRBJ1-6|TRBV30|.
CAWLGTEDSPLHF
TGTGCCTGGCTCGGGACTGAAGATTCACCCCTCCACTTT
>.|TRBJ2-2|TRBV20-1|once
CSARVQASTGELFF
TGCAGTGCTAGAGTACAGGCGAGCACCGGGGAGCTGTTTTTT
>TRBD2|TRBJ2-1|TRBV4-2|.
CASSQQGLELYNEQFF
TGTGCCAGCAGCCAACAGGGACTAGAGCTTTACAATGAGCAGTTCTTC
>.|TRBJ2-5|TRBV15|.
CATSKEARDPQETQYF
TGTGCCACCAGCAAGGAGGCCCGGGACCCTCAAGAGACCCAGTACTTC
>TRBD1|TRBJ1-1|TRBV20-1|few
CSARAGTGGAFF
TGCAGTGCTAGAGCCGGGACAGGGGGAGCTTTCTTT
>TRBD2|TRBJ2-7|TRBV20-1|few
CSAKRGTTEQYF
TGCAGTGCTAAACGCGGGACTACCGAGCAGTACTTC
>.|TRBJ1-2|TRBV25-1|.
CASRSGINYGYTF
TGTGCCAGCAGATCCGGGATTAACTATGGCTACACCTTC
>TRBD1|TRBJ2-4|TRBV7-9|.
CASSLTGDSNIQYF
TGTGCCAGCAGCTTAACAGGGGATTCAAACATTCAATACTTC
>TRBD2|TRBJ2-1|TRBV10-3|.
CAQSQGAGDNEQFF
TGTGCCCAAAGCCAGGGAGCGGGGGACAATGAGCAGTTCTTC
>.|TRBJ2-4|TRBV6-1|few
CASTDEGRLAKNIQYF
TGTGCCAGCACCGACGAAGGGAGGTTAGCCAAAAACATTCAGTACTTC
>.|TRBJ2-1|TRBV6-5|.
CASSYLGDNEQFF
TGTGCCAGCAGTTACCTGGGCGACAATGAGCAGTTCTTC
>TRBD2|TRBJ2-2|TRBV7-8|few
CASSPRATLRGGGELFF
TGTGCCAGCAGCCCCCGGGCCACCCTCCGGGGGGGCGGGGAGCTGTTTTTT
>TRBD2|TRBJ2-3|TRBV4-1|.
CASSRTGRASTDTQYF
TGCGCCAGCAGCCGGACGGGGAGGGCTAGCACAGATACGCAGTATTTT
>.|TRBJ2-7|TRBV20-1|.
CSAPIPNTAYEQYF
TGCAGTGCGCCGATCCCCAATACCGCCTACGAGCAGTACTTC
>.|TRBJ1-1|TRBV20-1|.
CSAIGTAVLNTEAFF
TGCAGTGCTATTGGTACGGCAGTCCTGAACACTGAAGCTTTCTTT
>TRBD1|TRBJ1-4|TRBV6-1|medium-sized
CASMGQNVGDEKLFF
TGTGCCAGCATGGGACAGAATGTAGGGGATGAAAAACTGTTTTTT
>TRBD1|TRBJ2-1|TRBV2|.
CASSRGQGSYNEQFF
TGTGCCAGCAGTAGGGGACAGGGCTCCTACAATGAGCAGTTCTTC
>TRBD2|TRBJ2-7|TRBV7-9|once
CASSEREGWYEQYF
TGTGCCAGCAGCGAGCGGGAGGGGTGGTACGAGCAGTACTTC
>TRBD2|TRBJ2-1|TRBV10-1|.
CASSSRTSARINEQFF
TGCGCCAGCAGTAGTCGGACTAGCGCACGAATTAATGAGCAGTTCTTC
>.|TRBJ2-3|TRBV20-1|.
CSARALDFTDTQYF
TGCAGTGCTAGAGCGCTCGATTTTACAGATACGCAGTATTTT